The rows below give T cell receptor beta chains drawn from one sample of a study of shared clonotypes between healthy human individuals. Profiled with immunoSEQ multiplex PCR; TCRdb holds only in-frame clones, not every one. This sample carries about 2.4 million clones, roughly 93% of them seen once, and the ten largest clones take approximately 0.35%. Specimen: naive CD4+ T cells from PBMCs. The source is a young man in good health. Some clones in this sample may be carry-over from other donors' samples. CDR3s include the opening cysteine and the closing phenylalanine or tryptophan. D genes are given only for firm matches. Size values are once, few and many counts, or a class for expanded clones, and some rows have none.

J gene: TRBJ2-1
D gene: TRBD1
clone size: -
V gene: TRBV5-1
CDR3 protein: CASSLAGQGLNEQFF

J gene: TRBJ2-1
D gene: -
clone size: -
V gene: TRBV25-1
CDR3 protein: CASNGVVGGRNEQFF

J gene: TRBJ2-3
D gene: TRBD2
clone size: -
V gene: TRBV5-4
CDR3 protein: CASSSALAVSTDTQYF

J gene: TRBJ1-6
D gene: -
clone size: -
V gene: TRBV7-9
CDR3 protein: CASSSGPRGFASPLHF

J gene: TRBJ2-6
D gene: -
clone size: -
V gene: TRBV9
CDR3 protein: CASSGKGANVLTF

J gene: TRBJ2-5
D gene: -
clone size: -
V gene: TRBV14
CDR3 protein: CASSQDLGETQYF

J gene: TRBJ2-5
D gene: -
clone size: -
V gene: TRBV9
CDR3 protein: CASSVTSQGETQYF

J gene: TRBJ2-1
D gene: -
clone size: -
V gene: TRBV29-1
CDR3 protein: CSVETQGNEQFF

J gene: TRBJ2-7
D gene: -
clone size: -
V gene: TRBV30
CDR3 protein: CAWSVGASVEQYF

J gene: TRBJ1-2
D gene: -
clone size: once
V gene: TRBV7-8
CDR3 protein: CASSRTVDYGYTF

J gene: TRBJ2-1
D gene: TRBD2
clone size: -
V gene: TRBV4-3
CDR3 protein: CASSHVLAGGGDEQFF

J gene: TRBJ2-1
D gene: -
clone size: -
V gene: TRBV14
CDR3 protein: CASSLGPGMAYNEQFF

J gene: TRBJ2-7
D gene: TRBD1
clone size: -
V gene: TRBV7-2
CDR3 protein: CDSSSCEGQGYYEQYF